The 5 T cell receptor beta chains reported below all come from one sample, sequenced in a study of siplizumab effects on memory and regulatory T cells (dated by TCRdb to the late 2010s). The library was prepared using the immunoSEQ multiplex PCR assay. TCRdb's version of the immuneACCESS table is confined to in-frame rearrangements and falls short of the full clone set. An unresolved V gene accounts for under half of the shortfall where checked; the remainder is of unknown origin. Across this sample there are roughly 50,000 clones, with 85% to 95% seen only once. Of the sample, more than 15% falls within the top ten clones. Sample: CD8+ T cells sorted from blood. The source of these receptors is a human donor in good health.

CDR3 coding DNA: TGTGCCACCAGCGGGATGTACTCGCCGGGACAGGGGTGGCGCAAAGTCGACAATGAGCAGTTCTTC. It is translated as CATSGMYSPGQGWRKVDNEQFF. The chain uses TRBV15 and TRBJ2-1; 10 bases align to TRBD1. CDR1 is LNHNV, CDR2 YYDKDF, per germline (reference sequence). This CDR3 is 22 amino acids long. With V trimmed by 5 bases and J by 5 bases, 27 bases remained unmatched.

The chain employs TRBV9 and TRBJ1-2, with 7 bases that match TRBD1. The CDR3 is 15 amino acids. The germline gives CDR1 SGDLS, CDR2 YYNGEE. V lost 0 bases to trimming and J lost 6 bases; unmatched junction nucleotides: 8. This CDR3 is CASSVDQTGLDGYTF. Here the CDR3 DNA reads TGTGCCAGCAGCGTAGATCAGACAGGGTTAGATGGCTACACCTTC. Filled out from reference TRBV9 and TRBJ1-2, the complete variable domain reads DSGVTQTPKHLITATGQRVTLRCSPRSGDLSVYWYQQSLDQGLQFLIQYYNGEERAKGNILERFSAQQFPDLHSELNLSSLELGDSALYFCASSVDQTGLDGYTFGSGTRLTVV.

The V gene is TRBV6-5, the J gene TRBJ1-5; D may be TRBD1 (6 bases). The V and J ends lost 4 bases and 7 bases respectively, with 14 bases between them. This CDR3 is 14 amino acids long. Germline CDR1 is MNHEY and CDR2 is SVGAGI. DNA of the CDR3: TGTGCCAGCAGTTCATTCGAGGGGGGGCAGCCCCAGCATTTT. It encodes CASSSFEGGQPQHF.

The chain employs TRBV7-8 and TRBJ2-7; 11 nucleotides line up with TRBD2. Germline CDR1 is SGHVS and CDR2 is FQNEAQ. The CDR3 loop spans 16 amino acids. With V trimmed by 4 bases and J by 4 bases, 9 bases remained unmatched. The CDR3 bases are TGTGCCAGCAGCTATACTAAGACTAGCGGGACATACGAGCAGTACTTC. Translation: CASSYTKTSGTYEQYF.

V is TRBV7-9 and J is TRBJ1-1; 10 bases fit TRBD1. This CDR3 comprises 15 residues. Germline V CDR1 and CDR2: SEHNR, FQNEAQ (reference sequence). After removal of 7 bases from V and 6 bases from J, the junction contained 11 bases not matched to a gene. The CDR3 coding sequence is TGTGCCAGCAAACAACCGGGACAGGGGTATCCTGAAGCTTTCTTT. Encoded protein: CASKQPGQGYPEAFF.